This paragraph reports one TCR beta chain. These data are taken from a study of PD-L1 blockade in urothelial cancer. Looking at the study overall: Males with bladder-origin urothelial cancer constituted about 85% of the 29 patients. Individuals in the cohort had been given 0 to 3 earlier chemotherapy regimens.

Profiled with immunoSEQ multiplex PCR; TCRdb holds only in-frame clones, not every one. The top ten hold around 8% of the sample, which has 45,000 to 60,000 clones, 70% to 90% seen once. Germline trimming cut 5 bases from V and 0 bases from J; bases unmatched to any gene: 5. The CDR3 length is 16 residues. The germline V gene encodes CDR1 SGHNT and CDR2 YENEEA. The rearrangement uses TRBV11-3 and TRBJ2-1, with 9 bases identical to TRBD2. The sequence was obtained from a man aged 60 to 75 with urothelial cancer. The sequencing here drew on PBMCs, taken around atezolizumab (anti-PD-L1) treatment. The CDR3 DNA is TGTGCCAGCAGCACGAGCGGGGGGCGCTCCTACAATGAGCAGTTCTTC. Translated: CASSTSGGRSYNEQFF.